The clone carrying this TCR beta chain showed up just a few times. Its target is not known. This sample was taken from a study of response to subunit inactivated influenza vaccine. Overall study results and limits: Each seasonal influenza vaccination, the authors suggested, recruits few new T cells.

TCRdb reanalysed the RT-PCR reads using MiXCR and keeps one entry per CDR3 protein. The profile shows some 800,000 distinct CDR3 sequences, 20% to 25% of them singletons. This CDR3 comprises 18 residues. Looked up from germline, CDR1 is SGHAT and CDR2 is FQNNGV. V trimming: 3 bases; J trimming: 6 bases; junction bases outside the gene matches: 16. The rearrangement links TRBV11-2 to TRBJ1-2; 10 bases map to TRBD1. The sequencing used PBMCs from blood, collected less than 6 days after vaccination. The sequence was collected from a man aged 50 to 60 who received an inactivated influenza vaccine. DNA for the CDR3: TGTGCCAGCAGCTTTTCCAGGACAGGGGGAGGAGGAAAGGATGGCTACACCTTC. This encodes CASSFSRTGGGGKDGYTF. The whole variable domain, remainder taken from reference TRBV11-2 and TRBJ1-2, is EAGVAQSPRYKIIEKRQSVAFWCNPISGHATLYWYQQILGQGPKLLIQFQNNGVVDDSQLPKDRFSAERLKGVDSTLKIQPAKLEDSAVYLCASSFSRTGGGGKDGYTFGSGTRLTVV.